This T cell receptor beta chain stems from a study of long-term antiretroviral therapy in people with HIV. Points from the study as a whole: Clonotypes expanded prior to ART showed repertoire dominance at all sampled time points. Diversity remained lower than transplant donor controls, even though it increased after ART.

On this clone itself: Its antigen is as yet unknown.

The CDR3 is made up of 14 amino acids. The V gene lost 1 base and the J gene lost 1 base, with 6 bases spanning the gap. The germline V gene encodes CDR1 SGHDN and CDR2 FVKESK. Run at survey level, the immunoSEQ assay was version v3.0. Repertoires were generated with immunoSEQ multiplex PCR, while TCRdb's copy carries only in-frame clones and drops some. The sample shows tens of thousands of clones, approximately 95% of them seen only once. V usage is TRBV14 and J usage is TRBJ2-3; D call uncertain. The sample was unsorted PBMCs, taken 5.3 years after starting antiretroviral therapy. The TCR originated in a man in his fifties or sixties with HIV. The CDR3 DNA reads TGTGCCAGCAGCCAAGCCCTAGGCACAGATACGCAGTATTTT. This translates into CASSQALGTDTQYF.